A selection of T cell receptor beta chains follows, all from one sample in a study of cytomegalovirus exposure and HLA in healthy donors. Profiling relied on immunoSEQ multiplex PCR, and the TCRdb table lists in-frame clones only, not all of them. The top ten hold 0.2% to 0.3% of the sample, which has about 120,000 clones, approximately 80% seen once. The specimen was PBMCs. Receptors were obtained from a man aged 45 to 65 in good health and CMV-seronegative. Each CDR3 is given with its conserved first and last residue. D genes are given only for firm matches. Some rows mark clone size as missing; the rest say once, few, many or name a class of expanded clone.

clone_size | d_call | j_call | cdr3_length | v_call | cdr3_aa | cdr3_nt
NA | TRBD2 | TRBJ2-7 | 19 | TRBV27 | CASSLLRSGTSGRASEQYF | TGTGCCAGCAGTTTATTGCGATCCGGGACTAGCGGGAGGGCCAGCGAGCAGTACTTC
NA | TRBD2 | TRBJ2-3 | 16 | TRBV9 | CASSQPLWGGQDTQYF | TGTGCCAGCAGCCAACCCCTTTGGGGGGGTCAGGATACGCAGTATTTT
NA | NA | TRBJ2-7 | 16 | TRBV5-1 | CASSFIRGMRWNEQYF | TGCGCCAGCAGCTTTATCAGGGGTATGCGGTGGAACGAGCAGTACTTC
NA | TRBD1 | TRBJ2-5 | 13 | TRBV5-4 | CASSTDRVGTQYF | TGTGCCAGCAGTACGGACAGGGTTGGGACCCAGTACTTC
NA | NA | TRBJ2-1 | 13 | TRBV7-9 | CASSLRETNEQFF | TGTGCCAGCAGCCTACGAGAAACCAATGAGCAGTTCTTC
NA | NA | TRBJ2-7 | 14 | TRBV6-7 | CASSYSLEGNEQYF | TGTGCCAGCAGTTACTCGCTTGAGGGTAACGAGCAGTACTTC
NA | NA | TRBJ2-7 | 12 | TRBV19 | CATRGPRYEQYF | TGTGCCACCCGAGGGCCCCGGTACGAGCAGTACTTC
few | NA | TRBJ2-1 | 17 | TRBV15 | CATSRVGHRIFYNEQFF | TGTGCCACCAGCAGAGTAGGTCACAGGATCTTCTACAATGAGCAGTTCTTC
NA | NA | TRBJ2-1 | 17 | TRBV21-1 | CASSPGTGFDFFNEQFF | TGTGCCAGCAGCCCCGGGACAGGGTTTGATTTTTTCAATGAGCAGTTCTTC
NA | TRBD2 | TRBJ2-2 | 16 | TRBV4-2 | CASSLGGGSNTGELFF | TGTGCCAGCAGCCTAGGCGGGGGGTCGAACACCGGGGAGCTGTTTTTT
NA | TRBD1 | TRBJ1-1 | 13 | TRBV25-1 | CASSGTGGTLTFF | TGTGCCAGCAGTGGGACAGGCGGAACTCTAACTTTCTTT
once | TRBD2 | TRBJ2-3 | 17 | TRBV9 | CASSVAPLAGSTDTQYF | TGTGCCAGCAGCGTAGCTCCACTAGCGGGGAGCACAGATACGCAGTATTTT
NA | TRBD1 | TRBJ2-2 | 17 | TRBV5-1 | CASSLEGTGGDTGELFF | TGCGCCAGCAGCTTGGAGGGGACAGGGGGCGACACCGGGGAGCTGTTTTTT
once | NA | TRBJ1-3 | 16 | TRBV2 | CASVPAEGFRGNTIYF | TGTGCCAGCGTTCCAGCGGAGGGATTTCGGGGAAACACCATATATTTT
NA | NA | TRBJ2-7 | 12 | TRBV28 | CASRRQPYEQYF | TGTGCCAGCAGAAGACAGCCCTACGAGCAGTACTTC
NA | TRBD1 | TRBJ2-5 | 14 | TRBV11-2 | CASRQGVGLETQYF | TGTGCCAGTCGGCAGGGGGTAGGGTTGGAGACCCAGTACTTC
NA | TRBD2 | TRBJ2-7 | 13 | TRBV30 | CAWRYSGTCAQYF | TGTGCCTGGAGGTATAGCGGGACGTGCGCGCAGTACTTC
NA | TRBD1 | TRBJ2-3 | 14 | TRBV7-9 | CASSSGQGKDTQYF | TGTGCCAGCAGCTCGGGACAGGGTAAAGATACGCAGTATTTT
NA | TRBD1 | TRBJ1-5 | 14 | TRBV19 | CASSRTGGNQPQHF | TGTGCCAGTAGTAGGACAGGGGGAAATCAGCCCCAGCATTTT
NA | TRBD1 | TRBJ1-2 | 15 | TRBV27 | CASKGTGTVNYGYTF | TGTGCCAGCAAGGGGACAGGCACCGTTAACTATGGCTACACCTTC
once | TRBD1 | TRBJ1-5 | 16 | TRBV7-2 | CASSLVTGVSNQPQHF | TGTGCCAGCAGCTTGGTGACAGGGGTGAGCAATCAGCCCCAGCATTTT
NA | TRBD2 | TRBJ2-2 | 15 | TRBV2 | CASVLLAGGAGELFF | TGTGCCAGCGTGTTGCTAGCGGGAGGGGCCGGGGAGCTGTTTTTT
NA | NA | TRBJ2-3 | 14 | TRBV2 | CASTLGASTDTQYF | TGTGCCAGCACACTGGGCGCCAGCACAGATACGCAGTATTTT
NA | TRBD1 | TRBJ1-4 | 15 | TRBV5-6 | CASSLVKTGREKLFF | TGTGCCAGCAGCTTGGTAAAGACAGGGCGGGAAAAACTGTTTTTT
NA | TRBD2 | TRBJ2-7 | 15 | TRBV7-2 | CASSSGLAGLYEQYF | TGTGCCAGCAGCTCGGGACTAGCGGGGCTCTACGAGCAGTACTTC
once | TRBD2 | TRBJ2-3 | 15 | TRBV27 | CASSLSGGAVGTQYF | TGTGCCAGCAGTTTAAGCGGGGGGGCCGTTGGTACGCAGTATTTT
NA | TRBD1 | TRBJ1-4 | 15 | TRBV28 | CASSETGAVNEKLFF | TGTGCCAGCAGTGAAACAGGGGCAGTCAATGAAAAACTGTTTTTT
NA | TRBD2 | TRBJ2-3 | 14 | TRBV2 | CASSIGLATDTQYF | TGTGCCAGCAGTATAGGACTAGCCACAGATACGCAGTATTTT
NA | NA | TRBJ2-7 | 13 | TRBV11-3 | CASSTLRGSEQYF | TGTGCCAGCAGCACCCTCCGGGGAAGCGAGCAGTACTTC
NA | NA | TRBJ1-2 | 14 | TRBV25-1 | CASSESGRNYGYTF | TGTGCCAGCAGTGAATCTGGGAGAAACTATGGCTACACCTTC
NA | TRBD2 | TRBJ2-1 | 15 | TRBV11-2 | CASSFARGGYNEQFF | TGTGCCAGCAGCTTTGCACGGGGGGGTTACAATGAGCAGTTCTTC
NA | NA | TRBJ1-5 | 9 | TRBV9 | CRRNQPQHF | TGTCGGAGGAATCAGCCCCAGCATTTT
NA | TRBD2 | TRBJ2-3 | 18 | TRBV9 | CASSVGLAGGGVTDTQYF | TGTGCCAGCAGCGTAGGACTAGCGGGGGGCGGTGTAACAGATACGCAGTATTTT
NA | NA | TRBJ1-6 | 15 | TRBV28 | CASSLQGGRGSPLHF | TGTGCCAGCAGTTTACAAGGTGGGAGGGGTTCACCCCTCCACTTT
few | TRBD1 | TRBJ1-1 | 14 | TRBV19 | CASSEGTGVSEAFF | TGTGCCAGTAGTGAGGGGACAGGGGTTTCTGAAGCTTTCTTT
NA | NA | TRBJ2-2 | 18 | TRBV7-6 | CASSLGRQLQTGTGELFF | TGTGCCAGCAGCTTAGGCCGCCAACTACAAACAGGCACCGGGGAGCTGTTTTTT
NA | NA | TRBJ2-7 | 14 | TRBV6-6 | CASSGWVTNHEQYF | TGTGCCAGCAGTGGGTGGGTTACTAACCACGAGCAGTACTTC
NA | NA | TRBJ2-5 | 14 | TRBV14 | CASSLRLIQETQYF | TGTGCCAGCAGCCTCCGACTAATCCAAGAGACCCAGTACTTC
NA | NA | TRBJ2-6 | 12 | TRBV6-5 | CASRAGANVLTF | TGTGCCAGCCGAGCAGGGGCCAACGTCCTGACTTTC
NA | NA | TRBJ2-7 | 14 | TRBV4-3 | CASSQDAGIGEQYF | TGCGCCAGCAGCCAAGATGCAGGGATCGGCGAGCAGTACTTC
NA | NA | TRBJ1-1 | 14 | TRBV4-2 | CASSQVLTVAEAFF | TGTGCCAGCAGCCAGGTCCTGACAGTAGCTGAAGCTTTCTTT
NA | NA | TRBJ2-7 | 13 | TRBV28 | CASTKQGLYEQYF | TGTGCCAGCACCAAGCAGGGGCTCTACGAGCAGTACTTC
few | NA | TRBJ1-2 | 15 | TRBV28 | CASTYRGGTDYGYTF | TGTGCCAGCACCTATCGGGGGGGCACGGACTATGGCTACACCTTC
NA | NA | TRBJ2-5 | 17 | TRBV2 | CASSGTLDRIIQETQYF | TGTGCCAGCAGTGGAACTCTAGACAGAATAATCCAAGAGACCCAGTACTTC
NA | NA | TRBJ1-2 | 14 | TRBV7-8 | CASSLGEPGQGYTF | TGTGCCAGCAGCTTAGGGGAACCAGGGCAGGGCTACACCTTC
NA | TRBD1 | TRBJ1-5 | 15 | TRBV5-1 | CASSYRGEANQPQHF | TGCGCCAGCAGTTACAGGGGCGAAGCCAATCAGCCCCAGCATTTT
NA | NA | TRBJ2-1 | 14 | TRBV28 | CATWRDSSYNEQFF | TGTGCCACGTGGCGGGACAGCTCCTACAATGAGCAGTTCTTC
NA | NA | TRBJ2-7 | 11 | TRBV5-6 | CASSLGAEQYF | TGTGCCAGCAGCTTGGGGGCCGAGCAGTACTTC
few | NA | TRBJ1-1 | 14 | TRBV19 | CASNTGRGNTEAFF | TGTGCCAGTAACACAGGGAGGGGGAACACTGAAGCTTTCTTT
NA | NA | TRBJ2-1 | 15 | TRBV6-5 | CASSKNEGSYNEQFF | TGTGCCAGCTCTAAAAACGAGGGCTCCTACAATGAGCAGTTCTTC
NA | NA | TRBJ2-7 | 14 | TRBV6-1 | CASRVGGPSYEQYF | TGTGCCAGCAGGGTAGGGGGACCCAGCTACGAGCAGTACTTC
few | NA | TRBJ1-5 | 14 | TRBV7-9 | CASSLGGLNQPQHF | TGTGCCAGCAGCTTAGGAGGGCTTAATCAGCCCCAGCATTTT
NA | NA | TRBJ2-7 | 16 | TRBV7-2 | CASSLAPTGISYEQYF | TGTGCCAGCAGCTTAGCCCCGACAGGAATCTCCTACGAGCAGTACTTC
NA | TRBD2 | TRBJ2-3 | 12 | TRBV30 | CACRTGGDTQYF | TGTGCCTGCCGGACGGGGGGGGATACGCAGTATTTT
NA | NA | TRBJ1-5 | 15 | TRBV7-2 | CASSPTTGSNQPQHF | TGTGCCAGCAGCCCAACCACCGGTAGCAATCAGCCCCAGCATTTT
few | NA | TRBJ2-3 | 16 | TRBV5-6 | CASSLGGTAFTDTQYF | TGTGCCAGCAGCTTGGGCGGGACAGCATTCACAGATACGCAGTATTTT
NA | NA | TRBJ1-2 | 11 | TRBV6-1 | CASSISTSYTF | TGTGCCAGCAGTATCAGTACTAGCTACACCTTC
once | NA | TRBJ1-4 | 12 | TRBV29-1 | CSGGHGREKLFF | TGCAGCGGGGGACATGGTCGAGAAAAACTGTTTTTT
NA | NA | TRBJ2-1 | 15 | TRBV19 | CASSIGGGAYNEQFF | TGTGCCAGTAGTATAGGTGGAGGGGCATACAATGAGCAGTTCTTC
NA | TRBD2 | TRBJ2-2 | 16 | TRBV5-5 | CASSLLAGGNTGELFF | TGTGCCAGCAGCTTGCTGGCGGGGGGGAACACCGGGGAGCTGTTTTTT